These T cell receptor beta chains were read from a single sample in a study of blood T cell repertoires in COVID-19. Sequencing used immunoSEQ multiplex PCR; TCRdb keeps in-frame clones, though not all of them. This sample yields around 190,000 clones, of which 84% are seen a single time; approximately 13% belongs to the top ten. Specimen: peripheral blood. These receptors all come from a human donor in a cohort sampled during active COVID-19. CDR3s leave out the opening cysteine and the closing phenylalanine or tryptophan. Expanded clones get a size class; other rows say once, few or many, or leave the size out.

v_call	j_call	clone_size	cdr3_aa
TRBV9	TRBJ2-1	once	ASSGQSSYNEQF
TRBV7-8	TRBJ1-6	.	ASRATGSPLH
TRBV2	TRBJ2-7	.	ARSGQGRGEQY
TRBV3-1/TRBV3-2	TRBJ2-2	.	ASSQTSVNTGELF
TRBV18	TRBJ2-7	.	ASSEAGGTLYEQY
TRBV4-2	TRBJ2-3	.	ASSQDYSASGLTDTQY
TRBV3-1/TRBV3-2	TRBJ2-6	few	ASSQSTADGANVLT
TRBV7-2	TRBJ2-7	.	ASSLAFWDTSYYEQY
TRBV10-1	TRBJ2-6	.	ASSAGGGGANVLT
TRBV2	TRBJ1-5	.	ASSLWTGAAQPQH
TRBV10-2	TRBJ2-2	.	ASSERQFTGELF
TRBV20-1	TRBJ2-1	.	SASESSYNEQF
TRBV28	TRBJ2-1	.	ASSSFSPINEQF